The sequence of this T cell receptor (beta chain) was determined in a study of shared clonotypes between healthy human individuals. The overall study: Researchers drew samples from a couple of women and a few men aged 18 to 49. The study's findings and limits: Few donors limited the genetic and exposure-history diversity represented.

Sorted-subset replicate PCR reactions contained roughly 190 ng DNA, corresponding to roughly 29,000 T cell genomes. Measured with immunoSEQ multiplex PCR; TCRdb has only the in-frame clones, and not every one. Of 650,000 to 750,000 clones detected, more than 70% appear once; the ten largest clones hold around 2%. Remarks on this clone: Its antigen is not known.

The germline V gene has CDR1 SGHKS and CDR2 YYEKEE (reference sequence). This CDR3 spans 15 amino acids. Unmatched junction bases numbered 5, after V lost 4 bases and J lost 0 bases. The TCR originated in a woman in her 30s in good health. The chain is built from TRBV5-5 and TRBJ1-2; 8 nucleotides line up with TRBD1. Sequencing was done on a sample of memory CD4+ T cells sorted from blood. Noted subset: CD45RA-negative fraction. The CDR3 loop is CASSGTGATNYGYTF. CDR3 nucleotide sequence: TGTGCCAGCAGCGGGACAGGAGCTACTAACTATGGCTACACCTTC.